The following is a T cell receptor (beta chain) sequence with its context. Its antigen remains unknown. The sample belongs to a study of early T cells in non-severe SARS-CoV-2 infection. The wider study: The sequenced material was bulk RNA from unsorted whole blood, and its chains were unpaired. Findings of the study overall: Anti-spike CD8 responses were favored by VDJdb matching, which missed private and CD4 specificities.

Germline-derived CDR1 and CDR2 are SEHNR and FQNEAQ (reference sequence). The CDR3 loop spans 17 amino acids. V lost 0 bases, J lost 2 bases, and 7 bases stayed unmatched. Attachment of unique molecular identifiers was made to individual cDNA molecules. TCRdb itself ran the 5' RACE reads through MiXCR, one entry per CDR3 protein. The repertoire includes tens of thousands of distinct CDR3 sequences, approximately 10% of them detected once, and just under 3% sits in the top ten. This specimen consisted of whole blood, obtained at baseline. The rearrangement links TRBV7-9 to TRBJ1-2; 9 bases align to TRBD1. The TCR was taken from an adult who was a healthcare worker with PCR-confirmed SARS-CoV-2 infection or an uninfected control (not recorded which). DNA for the CDR3: TGTGCCAGCAGCTTAGCCCCCTTAACAGGGGGCAACTATGGCTACACCTTC. This gives the protein CASSLAPLTGGNYGYTF.